This TCR beta chain originates from a study of cytomegalovirus exposure and HLA in healthy donors. This clone appeared a single time. The target antigen is unknown. Other DNA sequences in this sample translate to the same CDR3. CDR3 length: 14 residues. Germline assignment: CDR1 SQVTM and CDR2 ANQGSEA. V dropped 3 bases and J dropped 9; count of bases not matched to a gene: 6. Study outcomes and limitations: TCR beta chains numbering some 160 were designated cytomegalovirus-associated. There were a few CMV-associated chains whose specificity for CMV antigens was confirmed in vitro. Subsequent analysis showed first-cohort TCR clusters tending to co-occur in some 120 validation repertoires.

This table comes from immunoSEQ multiplex PCR, and its TCRdb copy is limited to in-frame clones, with some not included. The table records some 160,000 clones, about nine tenths of them present only once. V is TRBV29-1 and J is TRBJ2-1, with 12 bases lining up with TRBD2. This TCR derives from a man aged 18 to 30 in good health and CMV-seronegative. The sample was PBMCs. The CDR3 DNA follows: TGCAGCGTTGATGGGGCTAGCGGGAGGGTTGAGCAGTTCTTC. Its protein product is CSVDGASGRVEQFF.